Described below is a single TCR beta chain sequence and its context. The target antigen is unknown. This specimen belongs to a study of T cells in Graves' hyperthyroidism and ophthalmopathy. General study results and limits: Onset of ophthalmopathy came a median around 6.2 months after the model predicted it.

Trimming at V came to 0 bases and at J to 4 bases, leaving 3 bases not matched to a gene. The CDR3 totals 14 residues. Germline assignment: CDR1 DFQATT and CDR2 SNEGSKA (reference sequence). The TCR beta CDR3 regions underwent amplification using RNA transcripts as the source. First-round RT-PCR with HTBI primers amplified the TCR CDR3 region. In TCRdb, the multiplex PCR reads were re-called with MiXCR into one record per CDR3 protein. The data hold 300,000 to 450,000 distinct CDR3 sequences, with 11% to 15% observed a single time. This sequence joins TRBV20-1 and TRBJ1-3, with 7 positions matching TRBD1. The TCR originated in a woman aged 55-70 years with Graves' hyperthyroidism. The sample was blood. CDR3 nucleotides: TGCAGTGCTAGAGACCGGGACAGAGGAAACACCATATATTTT. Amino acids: CSARDRDRGNTIYF.